Sequencing of this T cell receptor beta chain was carried out in a study of blood T cell repertoires in COVID-19 (dated by TCRdb to the early 2020s). About the study as a whole: The collaborator samples originated in the United States, Italy and Spain and spanned the acute and convalescent phases of COVID-19. The prospective study material was composed of cDNA or gDNA derived from T cells, B-cell-depleted T cells, or PBMCs. Deeply sampled blood TCRbeta repertoires from subjects exposed to, actively infected with, or recovered from COVID-19 were included in the dataset. A freely available public database, intended as a resource for researchers studying the immune response to SARS-CoV-2, is where the repertoires were released. The samples were drawn from the first 160 participants of the ongoing ImmuneRACE study and from some 1,300 subjects provided by 6 global collaborators. Sample metadata almost always included a de-identified subject ID, COVID-19 status, age in years and sex. HLA class I and class II types, where available, came from metadata supplied by the sample provider rather than from assay-based typing. The study at large found these results: The amount of clinical and demographic metadata varied by source and participant and was provided uncurated.

Trimming accounts for 5 bases at V and 3 bases at J, while the number of junction bases matched to no gene is 13. The cysteine opens and the phenylalanine closes a CDR3 of 17 amino acids. The CDR3 DNA has 51 bases and is translated from base 1. CDR1 and CDR2, looked up from the germline V gene, are MDHEN and SYDVKM. Comment on this clone: The target of this receptor is not known. No much larger clone is present one base from it, and per-base qualities are unavailable.

TCRbeta CDR3 regions were amplified from genomic DNA by means of the immunoSEQ Assay, a bias-controlled multiplex PCR. The published analysis was carried out like this. Nucleated cell counts per sample were estimated from amplification of reference gene primers within the assay. To quantify the absolute abundance of each unique TCRbeta CDR3 rearrangement, sequence reads were collapsed and filtered. For each sample, productive Simpson clonality was calculated as the square root of Simpson's diversity index across productive rearrangements. TCRdb mirrors the immuneACCESS table, restricted to in-frame sequences. Some clones are absent from its copies; in checked studies, under half trace to an unresolved V gene, and the reason for the others is unknown. For V, J and clone size, that table is used; D and trimming come from the DNA. Counted in this sample were just over 300,000 clones; roughly 87% of them appeared once. The top ten hold 2% to 3% of the sample.

Each collaborating institution followed its own protocols to collect whole blood in K2EDTA tubes. For TCRbeta analysis, collaborator samples were shipped as frozen whole blood, as isolated PBMCs, or as DNA extracted from either sample type. This receptor was taken from a man aged 18 to 30 with active or convalescent COVID-19. The sample was peripheral blood. The sequence links TRBV28 to TRBJ2-3; TRBD1 lines up with 8 middle nucleotides. The CDR3 protein sequence reads: CASSPIPTGVDTDTQYF. The DNA reads TGTGCCAGCAGTCCAATTCCGACAGGGGTCGATACAGATACGCAGTATTTT.